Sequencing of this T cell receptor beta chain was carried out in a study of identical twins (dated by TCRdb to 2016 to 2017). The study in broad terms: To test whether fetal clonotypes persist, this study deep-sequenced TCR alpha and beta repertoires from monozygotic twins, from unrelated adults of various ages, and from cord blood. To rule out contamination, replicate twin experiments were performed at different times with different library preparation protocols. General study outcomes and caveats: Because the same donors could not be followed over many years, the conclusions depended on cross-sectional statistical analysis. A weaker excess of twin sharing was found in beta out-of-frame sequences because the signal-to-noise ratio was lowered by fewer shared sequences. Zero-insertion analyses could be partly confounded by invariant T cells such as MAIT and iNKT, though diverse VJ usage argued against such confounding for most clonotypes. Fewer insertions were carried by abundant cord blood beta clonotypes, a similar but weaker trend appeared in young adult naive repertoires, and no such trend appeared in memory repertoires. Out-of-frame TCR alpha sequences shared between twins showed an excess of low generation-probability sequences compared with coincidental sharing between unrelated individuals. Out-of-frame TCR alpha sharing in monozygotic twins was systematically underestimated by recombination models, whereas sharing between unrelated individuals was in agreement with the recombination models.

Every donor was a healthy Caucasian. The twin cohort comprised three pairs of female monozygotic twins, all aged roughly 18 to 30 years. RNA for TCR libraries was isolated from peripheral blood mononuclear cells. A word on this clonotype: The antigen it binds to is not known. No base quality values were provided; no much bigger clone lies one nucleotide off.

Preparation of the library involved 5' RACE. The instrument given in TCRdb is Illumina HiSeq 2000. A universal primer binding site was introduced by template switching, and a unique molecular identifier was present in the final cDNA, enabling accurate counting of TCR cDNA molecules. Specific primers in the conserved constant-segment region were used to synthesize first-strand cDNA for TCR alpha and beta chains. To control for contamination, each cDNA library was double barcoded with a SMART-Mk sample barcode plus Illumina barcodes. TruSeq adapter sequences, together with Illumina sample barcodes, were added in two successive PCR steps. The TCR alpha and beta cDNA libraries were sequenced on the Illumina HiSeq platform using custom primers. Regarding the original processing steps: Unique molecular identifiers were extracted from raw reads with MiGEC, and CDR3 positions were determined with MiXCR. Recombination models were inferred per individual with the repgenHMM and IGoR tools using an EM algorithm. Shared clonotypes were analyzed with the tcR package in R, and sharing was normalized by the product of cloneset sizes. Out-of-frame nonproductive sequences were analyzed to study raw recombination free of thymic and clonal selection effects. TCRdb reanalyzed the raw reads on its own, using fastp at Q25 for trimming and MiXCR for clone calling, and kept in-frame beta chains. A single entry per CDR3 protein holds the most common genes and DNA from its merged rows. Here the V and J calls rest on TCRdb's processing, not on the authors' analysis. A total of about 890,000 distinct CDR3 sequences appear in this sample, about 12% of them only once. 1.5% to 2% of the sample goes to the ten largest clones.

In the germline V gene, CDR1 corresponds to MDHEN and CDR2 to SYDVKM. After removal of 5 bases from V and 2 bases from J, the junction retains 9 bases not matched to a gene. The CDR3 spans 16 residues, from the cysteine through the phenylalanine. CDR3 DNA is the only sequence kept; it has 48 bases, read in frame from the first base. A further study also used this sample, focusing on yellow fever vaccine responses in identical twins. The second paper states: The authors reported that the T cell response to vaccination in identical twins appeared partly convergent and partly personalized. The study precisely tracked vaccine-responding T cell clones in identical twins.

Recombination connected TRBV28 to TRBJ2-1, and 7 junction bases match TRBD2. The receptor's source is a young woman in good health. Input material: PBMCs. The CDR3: CASSSGTTIPYNEQFF. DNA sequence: TGTGCCAGCAGTAGCGGGACCACCATCCCCTACAATGAGCAGTTCTTC.